The present T cell receptor beta chain was sequenced within a study of graft-versus-host responses after intestinal transplantation. Trimming left V 1 base short and J 8 bases short, with 5 bases between. Germline CDR1 and CDR2: SGHDN and FVKESK. The CDR3 extends over 11 amino acids. Study-wide results and caveats: Ileal or blood samples showed some GvH clones first, and such clones were also found in recipient marrow.

Profiled with immunoSEQ multiplex PCR; TCRdb holds only in-frame clones, not every one. The repertoire holds tens of thousands of clones, 75% to 90% seen once, with roughly 0.099% in the top ten. On this clone: The antigen remains unidentified.

The clonotype comes from a human donor who received an intestinal transplant. The chain has TRBV14 and TRBJ1-2; D gene ambiguous. This specimen consisted of unstimulated CD4+ T cells sorted from spleen or lymph node cells, obtained before intestinal transplant. CDR3 nucleotides: TGTGCCAGCAGCCAAGGCGGAGGCTACACCTTC. Amino acid sequence: CASSQGGGYTF.